Listed here are 7 T cell receptor beta chains from one sample, sequenced in a study of cytomegalovirus exposure and HLA in healthy donors. The PCR made use of 60 Vbeta and 13 Jbeta primers. Clones were sequenced by immunoSEQ multiplex PCR, and TCRdb holds only the in-frame ones, with some missing. The sample has under 140,000 clones; about 86% are singletons. The sequencing sample was made of PBMCs. The receptors stem from a man aged 35-49 years in good health and CMV-seronegative.

The J gene is TRBJ2-3, the V gene TRBV29-1; perhaps TRBD1 as D (5 bases). V shed 8 bases and J shed 2 bases, with 17 bases lying between them. The CDR3 extends over 14 amino acids. Germline loops: CDR1 SQVTM, CDR2 ANQGSEA. The DNA for the CDR3 is TGCAGCACTTCAGGGTTCATCGCCACAGATACGCAGTATTTT. Translating gives CSTSGFIATDTQYF.

This rearrangement joins TRBV5-5 to TRBJ2-1; 11 positions match TRBD2. The CDR3 runs to 15 residues. J was trimmed by 5 bases and V by 0 bases; bases with no gene match: 1. Germline V gene sequence: CDR1 SGHKS, CDR2 YYEKEE (reference sequence). This CDR3 is CASSLGLAGHNEQFF. In nucleotides, the CDR3 is TGTGCCAGCAGCTTGGGACTAGCGGGGCACAATGAGCAGTTCTTC.

This clone was seen only once. The chain carries TRBV2 and TRBJ2-7, with 10 nucleotides matching TRBD1. This CDR3 is 17 amino acids long. Germline V lookup: CDR1 SNHLY, CDR2 FYNNEI. V gave up 5 bases and J gave up 4 bases; unmatched junction bases: 14. CDR3 loop: CASSYLLPGQGSYEQYF. Written as DNA, the CDR3 is TGTGCCAGCAGTTACCTATTACCGGGACAGGGGTCTTACGAGCAGTACTTC.

The chain recombines TRBV7-2 with TRBJ2-7; D is unresolved. Germline V gene data show CDR1 as SGHTA and CDR2 as FQGNSA. This CDR3 is 14 amino acids long. The germline V and J ends were trimmed by 1 base and 6 bases, with 13 bases remaining between them. For the CDR3, the DNA is TGTGCCAGCAGCTTAGTGTCAGTTTCTGGCGAGCAGTACTTC. It specifies CASSLVSVSGEQYF.

The J gene is TRBJ1-3, the V gene TRBV6-1; D gene uncertain. Trimming took 7 bases from V and 3 from J, leaving 16 bases between them. The germline CDR1 and CDR2 sequences are MNHNS and SASEGT. The CDR3 length is 15 residues. CDR3 in amino acids: CASINGRVGGNTIYF. CDR3 nucleotide sequence: TGTGCCAGCATCAACGGGAGGGTAGGTGGAAACACCATATATTTT.

The chain is built from TRBV19 and TRBJ2-1; maybe TRBD2 (6 bases). V lost 3 bases, J lost 8 bases, and 11 bases lay in between. CDR1 is LNHDA, CDR2 SQIVND, per germline (reference sequence). This CDR3 spans 13 amino acids. CDR3: CASSMVGGYEQFF. CDR3 sequence (DNA): TGTGCCAGTAGTATGGTAGGAGGGTATGAGCAGTTCTTC.

J is TRBJ1-2 and V is TRBV29-1; 7 nucleotides line up with TRBD1. Germline V lookup: CDR1 SQVTM, CDR2 ANQGSEA. The length of the CDR3 is 14 residues. The ends lost 3 bases at V and 5 bases at J; junction bases unmatched: 9. The CDR3 coding sequence is TGCAGCGTTGAGTCTTCAGGGGGAAGGTATGGCTACACCTTC. Its protein is CSVESSGGRYGYTF.